Listed below are T cell receptor beta chains from one sample, sequenced in a study of T cell repertoires in cytomegalovirus infection. No antigen has been identified for these receptors. TCRdb used MiXCR to reprocess the reads, holding one entry per CDR3 protein. The sample consists of 150,000 to 200,000 distinct CDR3 sequences, 20% to 25% of them appearing once. The starting material was CD8+ T cells from cultured PBMCs, obtained from culture after CMV antigen stimulation. The receptors shown here come from a human donor in good health (CMV status not recorded). Some clones in this sample may be carry-over from other donors' samples. CDR3s include the opening cysteine and the closing phenylalanine or tryptophan. A D gene is named only where the DNA matches it firmly. The listing skips clone size in some rows; elsewhere it reads once, few, many or a size class.

d_call j_call clone_size cdr3_length v_call cdr3_aa cdr3_nt
TRBD1 TRBJ1-6 - 16 TRBV2 CASSLEDRGADSPLHF TGTGCCAGCAGCCTAGAGGACAGGGGCGCGGATTCACCCCTCCACTTT
TRBD1 TRBJ2-5 few 13 TRBV29-1 CSAWDRSQETQYF TGCAGCGCCTGGGACAGGTCCCAAGAGACCCAGTACTTC
TRBD1 TRBJ2-7 - 16 TRBV7-8 CASSLAQRGRRYEQYF TGTGCCAGCAGCTTAGCGCAAAGGGGGCGTCGATACGAGCAGTACTTC
TRBD2 TRBJ2-1 few 15 TRBV7-9 CASVPSGGDYNEQFF TGTGCCAGCGTCCCTAGCGGGGGAGATTACAATGAGCAGTTCTTC
TRBD1 TRBJ1-1 - 16 TRBV9 CASSVSNRGSNTEAFF TGTGCCAGCAGCGTCTCCAACAGGGGCTCGAACACTGAAGCTTTCTTT
TRBD2 TRBJ2-5 few 15 TRBV7-2 CASSEIRLAGETQYF TGTGCCAGCAGCGAAATAAGACTAGCAGGCGAGACCCAGTACTTC
TRBD1 TRBJ1-1 few 13 TRBV7-2 CASSYRGNTEAFF TGTGCCAGCAGCTACAGGGGGAACACTGAAGCTTTCTTT
- TRBJ1-2 - 16 TRBV6-5 CASSYSKETAHYGYTF TGTGCCAGCAGTTACTCGAAGGAGACGGCGCATTATGGCTACACCTTC
- TRBJ1-1 - 15 TRBV10-3 CAISDYSTVNTEAFF TGTGCCATCAGCGATTATTCGACAGTGAACACTGAAGCTTTCTTT
TRBD2 TRBJ2-3 - 16 TRBV4-3 CASSQGDSGGTDTQYF TGCGCCAGCAGCCAAGGGGATAGCGGGGGCACAGATACGCAGTATTTT
TRBD2 TRBJ2-1 - 15 TRBV24-1 CATSGLAGNNNEQFF TGTGCCACCAGTGGACTAGCGGGGAACAACAATGAGCAGTTCTTC
- TRBJ1-1 many 12 TRBV7-2 CASSFKGTEAFF TGTGCCAGCAGTTTTAAAGGCACTGAAGCTTTCTTT
- TRBJ1-6 few 20 TRBV7-9 CASSSHAGTRVSSYNSPLHF TGTGCCAGCAGCTCACACGCGGGGACACGCGTTAGCTCCTATAATTCACCCCTCCACTTT
- TRBJ1-4 - 15 TRBV4-1 CASSQDAGGDEKLFF TGCGCCAGCAGCCAAGATGCTGGGGGCGATGAAAAACTGTTTTTT
- TRBJ1-4 few 12 TRBV7-9 CAGSLGNEKLFF TGTGCCGGCTCTTTGGGAAATGAAAAACTGTTTTTT
TRBD1 TRBJ1-5 - 19 TRBV7-8 CASSLRVPGQGISNQPQHF TGTGCCAGCAGCTTACGAGTCCCGGGACAGGGAATAAGCAATCAGCCCCAGCATTTT
- TRBJ2-7 - 16 TRBV27 CASSLLGALSKGEQYF TGTGCCAGCAGTTTACTCGGGGCTCTCTCGAAGGGAGAGCAGTACTTC
- TRBJ1-5 medium-sized 15 TRBV12-5 CASGLGQGGNQPQHF TGTGCTAGTGGTTTGGGTCAGGGTGGCAATCAGCCCCAGCATTTT
- TRBJ1-1 - 14 TRBV12-3/TRBV12-4 CASSPRSMNTEAFF TGTGCCAGCAGTCCCCGATCTATGAACACTGAAGCTTTCTTT
- TRBJ2-1 few 15 TRBV6-1 CASSQLPPAGTEQFF TGTGCCAGCAGTCAATTACCCCCTGCAGGGACTGAGCAGTTCTTC
- TRBJ2-5 many 16 TRBV7-2 CASSLGSVGGGETQYF TGTGCCAGCAGCTTAGGATCGGTAGGGGGAGGAGAGACCCAGTACTTC